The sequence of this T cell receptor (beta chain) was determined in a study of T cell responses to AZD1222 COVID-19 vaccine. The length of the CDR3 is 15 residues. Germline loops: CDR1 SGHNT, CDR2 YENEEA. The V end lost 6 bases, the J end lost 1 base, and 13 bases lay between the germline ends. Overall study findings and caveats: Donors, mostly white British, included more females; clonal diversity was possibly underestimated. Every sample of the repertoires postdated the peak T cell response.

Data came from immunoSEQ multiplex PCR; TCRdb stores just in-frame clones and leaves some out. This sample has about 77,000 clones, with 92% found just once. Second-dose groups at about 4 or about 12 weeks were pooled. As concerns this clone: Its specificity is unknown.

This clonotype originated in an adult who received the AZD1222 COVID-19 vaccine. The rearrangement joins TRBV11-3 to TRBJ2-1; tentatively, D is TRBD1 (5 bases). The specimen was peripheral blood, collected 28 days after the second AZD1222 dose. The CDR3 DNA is TGTGCCAGCAGTACAGGCCAGGGTTCCTACAATGAGCAGTTCTTC. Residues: CASSTGQGSYNEQFF.